This entry lists 31 T cell receptor beta chains sequenced from one sample in a study of PD-1 blockade in classical Hodgkin lymphoma. Sequencing was performed with immunoSEQ multiplex PCR; in TCRdb, only in-frame clones are kept and a portion is missing. The data hold 25,000 to 35,000 clones, with over 65% observed a single time. The patients all showed relapse after autologous stem cell transplantation, while their brentuximab vedotin exposure varied. Sequencing was performed on peripheral blood mononuclear cells (PBMCs), taken before the second cycle of nivolumab. Receptor source: a human donor with classical Hodgkin lymphoma.

The CDR3 coding sequence is TGTGCCAGCAGCCAAGCGCAGGGTCATCAGCCCCAGCATTTT. It encodes CASSQAQGHQPQHF. The V call is TRBV4-2, the J call TRBJ1-5, with D perhaps matching TRBD1 (5 bases). The germline V gene has CDR1 LGHNA and CDR2 YNFKEQ. The CDR3 extends over 14 amino acids. Trimming left V 1 base short and J 5 bases short, with 9 bases between.

The V call is TRBV11-2, the J call TRBJ1-2, with D unresolved. The CDR3 length is 16 residues. CDR1 is SGHAT, CDR2 FQNNGV, per germline. V lost 5 bases and J 0 bases, leaving 16 bases between the germline ends. CDR3 sequence (DNA): TGTGCCAGCAGCCGGGAAAGCCACGAATCTAACTATGGCTACACCTTC. The encoded protein is CASSRESHESNYGYTF.

This clone was observed a handful of times. The V call is TRBV7-3, the J call TRBJ2-3, with a possible D match to TRBD2 (6 bases). Germline values: CDR1 SGHTA, CDR2 FQGTGA. There are 14 residues in the CDR3. V dropped 1 base and J dropped 9 bases, with 14 bases sitting between them. The CDR3 nucleotides are TGTGCCAGCAGCTTAATGGGCAGCGGGCACACGCAGTATTTT. It codes for CASSLMGSGHTQYF.

The V call is TRBV7-2, the J call TRBJ2-7; D is unclear. Germline CDR1 SGHTA, CDR2 FQGNSA. The germline V and J ends were trimmed by 3 bases and 2 bases, with 11 bases remaining between them. This CDR3 spans 14 amino acids. The CDR3 nucleotides are TGTGCCAGCAGCTTTAATCTCCCCCCCTACGAGCAGTACTTC. Encoded protein: CASSFNLPPYEQYF.

The CDR3 loop reads CASSQVLQTNTGELFF. Here the CDR3 DNA reads TGCGCCAGCAGCCAAGTTTTACAGACGAACACCGGGGAGCTGTTTTTT. The V gene is TRBV4-1, the J gene TRBJ2-2; D is unclear. The CDR3 spans 16 residues. Germline V CDR1 and CDR2: MGHRA, YSYEKL. Deletions cut 1 base from V and 0 bases from J, with 9 bases between.

This clone was seen once. The V and J genes are TRBV5-1 and TRBJ2-3, with D tentatively TRBD1 (5 bases). This CDR3 contains 13 residues. Germline V lookup: CDR1 SGHRS, CDR2 YFSETQ. Trimming stripped 7 bases from V and 3 bases from J, with 12 bases between. This CDR3 is CASGPTVTDTQYF. CDR3 coding DNA: TGCGCCAGCGGGCCGACAGTAACAGATACGCAGTATTTT.

V and J are TRBV18 and TRBJ1-4, with no clear D. Germline V gene lookup returns CDR1 KGHSH and CDR2 LQKENI. Trimming removed 4 bases at V and 7 bases at J, with 19 bases between. This CDR3 contains 16 residues. For the CDR3, the DNA is TGTGCCAGCTCACGTAGTTGGAGAGGTCGGGGTGAAAAACTGTTTTTT. Its protein product is CASSRSWRGRGEKLFF.

V usage is TRBV5-1 and J usage is TRBJ2-5, with D perhaps matching TRBD1 (5 bases). V shed 4 bases and J shed 5 bases, with 12 bases lying between them. This CDR3 comprises 13 residues. Germline assignment: CDR1 SGHRS and CDR2 YFSETQ. CDR3 in DNA: TGCGCCAGCAGCACTGGACACGGGGAGACCCAGTACTTC. It is translated as CASSTGHGETQYF. The whole variable domain, remainder taken from reference TRBV5-1 and TRBJ2-5, is KAGVTQTPRYLIKTRGQQVTLSCSPISGHRSVSWYQQTPGQGLQFLFEYFSETQRNKGNFPGRFSGRQFSNSRSEMNVSTLELGDSALYLCASSTGHGETQYFGPGTRLLVL.

The chain links TRBV6-5 to TRBJ1-5; D not resolved. The V gene lost 7 bases and the J gene lost 6 bases, with 16 bases spanning the gap. CDR1 and CDR2 from the germline V gene are MNHEY and SVGAGI. This CDR3 contains 14 residues. The CDR3 reads CASIQSHTGQPQHF. The CDR3 nucleotides are TGTGCCAGCATCCAATCCCATACTGGTCAGCCCCAGCATTTT.

This sequence joins TRBV27 and TRBJ1-2; no clear D gene. The CDR3 has 14 amino acids. Looked up from germline, CDR1 is MNHEY and CDR2 is SMNVEV (reference sequence). The V end lost 5 bases, the J end lost 2 bases, and 12 bases lay between the germline ends. CDR3: CASSMRHRNYGYTF. The CDR3 DNA follows: TGTGCCAGCAGTATGCGACATCGAAACTATGGCTACACCTTC.

The chain uses TRBV11-3 and TRBJ2-1, with 8 bases matching TRBD2. This CDR3 has 17 residues. CDR1 and CDR2 (germline): SGHNT, YENEEA. Trimming removed 0 bases from V and 2 bases from J; junction bases left unmatched: 6. CDR3 protein: CASSLDPPGGTYNEQFF. The CDR3, as DNA: TGTGCCAGCAGCTTAGACCCCCCGGGGGGGACCTACAATGAGCAGTTCTTC.

The CDR3 sequence: CASSLRAPQETQYF. CDR3 DNA sequence: TGTGCCAGCAGCCTCAGGGCACCCCAAGAGACCCAGTACTTC. The chain uses TRBV2 and TRBJ2-5; possible D gene TRBD1, 5 bases. Per the germline V gene, CDR1 is SNHLY and CDR2 is FYNNEI. V lost 6 bases, J lost 1 base, and 12 bases lay in between. The CDR3 totals 14 residues.

This clone showed up just once. The chain links TRBV7-9 to TRBJ2-7, with D perhaps TRBD1 (7 bases). The CDR3 is 13 amino acids. The V end lost 5 bases, the J end lost 3 bases, and 11 bases lay between the germline ends. CDR1 SEHNR and CDR2 FQNEAQ come from the germline V gene (reference sequence). This CDR3 reads CASSRGTVYEQYF. CDR3 DNA: TGTGCCAGCAGCCGGGGGACAGTCTACGAGCAGTACTTC.

The gene calls are TRBV7-8 and TRBJ2-7, with unresolved D. CDR3 size: 12 residues. Trimming stripped 1 base from V and 6 bases from J, with 7 bases between. Germline CDR1 is SGHVS and CDR2 is FQNEAQ. This chain's CDR3 is CASSLGQAEQYF. CDR3 in DNA: TGTGCCAGCAGCTTAGGGCAGGCCGAGCAGTACTTC.

This clone was recorded a few times. The chain couples TRBV28 to TRBJ1-5, with 7 bases lining up with TRBD1. In germline, CDR1 is MDHEN, CDR2 SYDVKM. The V gene end was trimmed by 8 bases and the J gene end by 9 bases; junction bases not matched to a gene: 13. The CDR3 is made up of 14 amino acids. CDR3 sequence (DNA): TGTGCCAGCTGCCTAACAGGGGAGATTTGGCCCCAGCATTTT. Translating gives CASCLTGEIWPQHF.

The chain's CDR3 is CASSPVTTDTQYF. The DNA for the CDR3 is TGTGCCAGCAGCCCGGTGACCACAGATACGCAGTATTTT. The chain uses TRBV4-2 and TRBJ2-3, with D unresolved. CDR1 is LGHNA and CDR2 is YNFKEQ in the germline V gene. This CDR3 is 13 amino acids long. Trimming took off 4 bases at V and 2 bases at J, with 7 bases between the two ends.

V and J are TRBV6-1 and TRBJ2-1, with 10 bases identical to TRBD2. Per germline, CDR1 MNHNS and CDR2 SASEGT. The CDR3 consists of 17 residues. Germline trimming cut 3 bases from V and 3 bases from J; bases unmatched to any gene: 8. CDR3 in DNA: TGTGCCAGCAGTGATACCACGGGACTAGCGTTCTACAATGAGCAGTTCTTC. Translation gives CASSDTTGLAFYNEQFF.

The V gene is TRBV29-1, the J gene TRBJ1-2; no clear D gene. CDR1 SQVTM and CDR2 ANQGSEA come from the germline V gene. CDR3 length: 14 residues. The V and J ends lost 0 bases and 4 bases respectively, with 12 bases between them. The CDR3 loop reads CSVEDLFEPYGYTF. In DNA, the CDR3 is TGCAGCGTTGAAGATCTTTTTGAACCCTATGGCTACACCTTC.

This clone was found once. CDR3 in DNA: TGTGCCAGCAGCCAAGGGACAGTCAATAGCAATCAGCCCCAGCATTTT. This encodes CASSQGTVNSNQPQHF. The rearrangement joins TRBV11-2 to TRBJ1-5; 7 bases are a match to TRBD1. The trim removed 5 bases at V and 0 bases at J, leaving 7 bases unmatched. Germline CDR1 is SGHAT and CDR2 is FQNNGV. The CDR3 is 16 residues long.

The rearrangement joins TRBV21-1 to TRBJ2-1; the table's D call, TRBD1, was not checked against the DNA. TRBV21-1 counts as a pseudogene. This CDR3 contains 15 residues. CDR3 in amino acids: CASSFPGQGSDEQFF. CDR3 nucleotides: TGTGCCAGCAGCTTTCCGGGACAGGGGAGTGATGAGCAGTTCTTC.

This chain joins TRBV6-1 and TRBJ2-1; 8 bases are shared with TRBD2. Unmatched junction bases numbered 6, after V lost 1 base and J lost 7 bases. CDR3 size: 15 residues. Germline CDR1 reads MNHNS; CDR2 reads SASEGT. DNA of the CDR3: TGTGCCAGCAGTGAAGGGTTAGCGGGGTCTAATGAGCAGTTCTTC. It is translated as CASSEGLAGSNEQFF.

The sample holds a few counts of this clone. The chain is built from TRBV11-2 and TRBJ1-4; no firm D call. Trimming removed 0 bases from V and 7 bases from J, with 6 bases in between. CDR3 length equals 13 residues. From germline, CDR1 is SGHAT and CDR2 FQNNGV. The CDR3 DNA is TGTGCCAGCAGCTTAGAGCGGGCTGAAAAACTGTTTTTT. Translated: CASSLERAEKLFF.

In this sample, this clone turned up a few times. The chain joins TRBV4-1 to TRBJ1-5; TRBD1 might be the D (5 bases). The CDR3 extends over 13 amino acids. The germline V and J ends were trimmed by 4 bases and 5 bases, with 9 bases remaining between them. Germline V lookup: CDR1 MGHRA, CDR2 YSYEKL. The CDR3 reads CASSPDSYQPQHF. In DNA form, the CDR3 reads TGCGCCAGCAGCCCTGACAGCTATCAGCCCCAGCATTTT.

V gene TRBV7-9 combines with J gene TRBJ2-1; 9 nucleotides agree with TRBD2. This CDR3 contains 15 residues. The V and J ends lost 4 bases and 1 base, in that order; junction bases with no gene match: 2. Germline loops: CDR1 SEHNR, CDR2 FQNEAQ (reference sequence). The CDR3 spells CASSSTSGSYNEQFF. CDR3 bases: TGTGCCAGCAGCTCGACTAGCGGTTCCTACAATGAGCAGTTCTTC.

The V call is TRBV10-2, the J call TRBJ1-2; 10 bases are shared with TRBD1. Germline lookup yields CDR1 WSHSY and CDR2 SAAADI. The length of the CDR3 is 15 residues. The junction had 6 bases not matched to a gene; V was cut back by 3 bases and J by 5 bases. The CDR3 is CASSDADRGKYGYTF. The CDR3 DNA sequence: TGCGCCAGCAGTGACGCGGACAGGGGGAAGTATGGCTACACCTTC.

V is TRBV7-2 and J is TRBJ2-2; tentative D call: TRBD1 (6 bases). V was cut by 5 bases and J by 9 bases, with 13 bases left in between. The CDR3 length is 13 residues. Germline CDR1 SGHTA, CDR2 FQGNSA. CDR3: CASSHGGGWELFF. The CDR3 DNA reads TGTGCCAGCAGCCATGGGGGCGGATGGGAGCTGTTTTTT.

J is TRBJ1-2 and V is TRBV25-1; D remains unclear. Germline CDR1 and CDR2: MGHDK and SYGVNS. Deletions cut 1 base from V and 4 bases from J, with 10 bases between. The CDR3 is 14 residues long. The CDR3 is CASSESGDSYGYTF. CDR3 sequence (DNA): TGTGCCAGCAGTGAATCTGGGGATAGCTATGGCTACACCTTC.

This clone has a single count. The V call is TRBV6-1, the J call TRBJ1-2, with 8 positions matching TRBD1. The CDR3 is made up of 15 amino acids. Germline CDR1 MNHNS, CDR2 SASEGT. The J segment lost 3 bases and the V segment lost 11 bases, leaving 14 bases of the junction unmatched. The CDR3 here is CASRPTGEVYYGYTF. The DNA for the CDR3 is TGTGCCTCTCGGCCGACAGGGGAGGTCTACTATGGCTACACCTTC.

The chain is built from TRBV2 and TRBJ1-1; the match to TRBD1 covers 9 bases. This CDR3 has 14 residues. Germline CDR1 is SNHLY and CDR2 is FYNNEI. V lost 7 bases, J lost 6 bases, and 9 bases stayed unmatched. CDR3 in amino acids: CASTIQGAHAEAFF. CDR3 sequence (DNA): TGTGCCAGCACTATACAGGGGGCGCATGCTGAAGCTTTCTTT.

This clone was picked up one time. The V gene is TRBV7-3, the J gene TRBJ2-2, with 8 bases lining up with TRBD1. After removal of 0 bases from V and 4 bases from J, the junction contained 4 bases not matched to a gene. CDR3 size: 16 residues. In germline, CDR1 is SGHTA, CDR2 FQGTGA. CDR3 nucleotide sequence: TGTGCCAGCAGCTTAACTCGGACAGGGCGCACCGGGGAGCTGTTTTTT. It yields the protein CASSLTRTGRTGELFF.

The chain combines TRBV28 with TRBJ2-7, with D tentatively TRBD1 (5 bases). The germline V gene encodes CDR1 MDHEN and CDR2 SYDVKM. The CDR3 totals 14 residues. V shed 2 bases and J shed 3 bases, with 11 bases lying between them. CDR3: CASSLIAQGYEQYF. CDR3 in DNA: TGTGCCAGCAGTTTAATAGCCCAGGGCTACGAGCAGTACTTC.